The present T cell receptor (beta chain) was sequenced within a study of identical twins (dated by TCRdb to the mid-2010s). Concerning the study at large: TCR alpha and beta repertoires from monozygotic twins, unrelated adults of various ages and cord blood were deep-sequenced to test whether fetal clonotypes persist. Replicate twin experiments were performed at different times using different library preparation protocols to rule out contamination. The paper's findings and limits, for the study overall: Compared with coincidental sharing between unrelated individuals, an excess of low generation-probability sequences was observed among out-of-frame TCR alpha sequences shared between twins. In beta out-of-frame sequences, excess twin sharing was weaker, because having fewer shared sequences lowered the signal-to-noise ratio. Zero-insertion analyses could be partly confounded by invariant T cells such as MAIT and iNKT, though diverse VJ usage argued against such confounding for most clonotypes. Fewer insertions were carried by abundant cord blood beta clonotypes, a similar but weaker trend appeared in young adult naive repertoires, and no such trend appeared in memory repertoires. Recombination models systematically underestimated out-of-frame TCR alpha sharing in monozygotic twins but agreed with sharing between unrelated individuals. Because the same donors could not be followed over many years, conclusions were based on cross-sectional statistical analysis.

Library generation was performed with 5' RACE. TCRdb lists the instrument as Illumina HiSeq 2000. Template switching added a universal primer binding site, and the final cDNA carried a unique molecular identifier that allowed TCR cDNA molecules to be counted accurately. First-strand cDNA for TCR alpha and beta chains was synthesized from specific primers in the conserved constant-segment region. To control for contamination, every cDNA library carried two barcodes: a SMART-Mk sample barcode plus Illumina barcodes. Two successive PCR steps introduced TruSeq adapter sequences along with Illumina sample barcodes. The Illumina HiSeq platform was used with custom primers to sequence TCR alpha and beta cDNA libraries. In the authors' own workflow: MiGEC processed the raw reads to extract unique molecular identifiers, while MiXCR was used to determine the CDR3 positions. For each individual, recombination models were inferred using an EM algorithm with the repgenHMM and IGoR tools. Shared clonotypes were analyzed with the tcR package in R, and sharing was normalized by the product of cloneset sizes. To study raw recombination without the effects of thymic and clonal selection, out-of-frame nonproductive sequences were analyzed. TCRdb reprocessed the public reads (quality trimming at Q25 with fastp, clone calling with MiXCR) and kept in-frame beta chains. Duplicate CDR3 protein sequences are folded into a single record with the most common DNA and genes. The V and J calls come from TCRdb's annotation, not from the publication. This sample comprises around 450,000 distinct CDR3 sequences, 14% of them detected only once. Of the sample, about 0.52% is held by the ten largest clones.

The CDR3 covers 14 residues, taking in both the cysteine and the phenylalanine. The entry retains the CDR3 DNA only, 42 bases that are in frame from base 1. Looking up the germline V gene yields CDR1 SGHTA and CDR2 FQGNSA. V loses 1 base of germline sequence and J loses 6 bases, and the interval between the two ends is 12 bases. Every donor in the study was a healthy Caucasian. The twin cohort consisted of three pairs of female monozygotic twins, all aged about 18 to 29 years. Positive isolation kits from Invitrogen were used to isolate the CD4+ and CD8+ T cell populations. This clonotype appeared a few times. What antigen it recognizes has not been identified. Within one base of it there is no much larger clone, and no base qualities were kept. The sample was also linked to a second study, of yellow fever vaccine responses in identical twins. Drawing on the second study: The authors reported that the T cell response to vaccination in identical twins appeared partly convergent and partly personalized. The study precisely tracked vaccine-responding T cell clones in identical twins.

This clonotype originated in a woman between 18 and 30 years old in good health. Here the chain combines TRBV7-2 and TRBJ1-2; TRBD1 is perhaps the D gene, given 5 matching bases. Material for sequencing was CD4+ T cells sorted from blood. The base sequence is TGTGCCAGCAGCTTAGATGGCCAGGGCAATGGCTACACCTTC. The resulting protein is CASSLDGQGNGYTF.